The clone carrying this T cell receptor (beta chain) appeared a few times. The antigen is not known. The sample originates from a study of early T cells in non-severe SARS-CoV-2 infection. Overall study findings and caveats: Clonotype matching in VDJdb favored anti-spike CD8 responses and did not capture private and CD4 specificities.

The protocol attached unique molecular identifiers to individual cDNA molecules. TCRdb used MiXCR to reprocess the 5' RACE reads, holding one entry per CDR3 protein. In the table there are 40,000 to 45,000 distinct CDR3 sequences, around 6.1% of which are singletons. Germline V gene sequence: CDR1 SQVTM, CDR2 ANQGSEA. This CDR3 has 12 residues. Deletions cut 2 bases from V and 8 bases from J, with 10 bases between. The sample here was whole blood, taken at baseline. The clonotype was recovered from an adult who was a healthcare worker with PCR-confirmed SARS-CoV-2 infection or an uninfected control (not recorded which). V is TRBV29-1 and J is TRBJ1-5; D remains unclear. CDR3 in amino acids: CSVESYREPQHF. The CDR3, as DNA: TGCAGCGTTGAAAGCTACCGAGAGCCCCAGCATTTT.